This T cell receptor (beta chain) was sequenced during a study of CD8+ T cells in alopecia areata. Study-wide points: Sequencing of scalp samples also captures resident alphabeta T cells of normal skin. Between patients, shared TCR sequences were less clear than in mice. This was possibly due in part to HLA diversity in the patient population.

Samples from alopecia areata patients were lesional scalp punch biopsies and peripheral blood. In the case of this clone: Its specificity is not known.

The germline V gene has CDR1 SGHVS and CDR2 FQNEAQ. V trimming: 4 bases; J trimming: 8 bases; junction bases outside the gene matches: 8. This CDR3 region has 15 residues. The sequencing template was cDNA reverse transcribed from extracted RNA. The assay was immunoSEQ multiplex PCR, and TCRdb's table has in-frame clones only and misses some. The sample yields roughly 140,000 clones, 40% to 65% seen once. The origin of this receptor is a human donor with alopecia areata. The chain carries TRBV7-8 and TRBJ1-4; 9 nucleotides agree with TRBD1. This specimen consisted of CD4+ T cells sorted from blood, obtained at week 0. CDR3 DNA sequence: TGTGCCAGCAGCTCTTACAGGGGGCTAGGGGAAAAACTGTTTTTT. It translates to CASSSYRGLGEKLFF.